This T cell receptor (beta chain) came from a study of neurological immune-mediated disorders. Broader study findings: Among expanded clones, no CDR3 amino acid sequences were shared across subjects, a pattern suggesting private repertoires in all groups.

This clonotype was detected many times. Antigen: not known. Time point indicated: longitudinal time-point 2. TCRdb re-called the 5' RACE reads through MiXCR, storing one row per CDR3 protein. Among 70,000 to 95,000 distinct CDR3 sequences listed, roughly 13% were seen once. V lost 7 bases to trimming and J lost 2 bases, with 7 bases between them. The CDR3 has 12 amino acids. Germline V gives CDR1 SGHTA, CDR2 FQGNSA. The sample comprised PBMCs. The receptor was isolated from a female donor with HTLV-1-associated myelopathy (HAM/TSP). V and J are TRBV7-2 and TRBJ2-3; D gene unclear. CDR3 residues: CASNSNTDTQYF. DNA of the CDR3: TGTGCCAGCAACTCTAACACAGATACGCAGTATTTT. The whole variable domain, filled in from reference TRBV7-2 and TRBJ2-3, reads GAGVSQSPSNKVTEKGKDVELRCDPISGHTALYWYRQSLGQGLEFLIYFQGNSAPDKSGLPSDRFSAERTGGSVSTLTIQRTQQEDSAVYLCASNSNTDTQYFGPGTRLTVL.